These 20 T cell receptor beta chains were sequenced from one sample in a study of T cells after yellow fever vaccination. TCRdb reprocessed the 5' RACE reads with MiXCR, giving one entry per CDR3 protein. This table has fewer than 450,000 distinct CDR3 sequences, about 4% appearing once. The sequences come from PBMCs, collected 5 days after the yellow fever booster vaccination. Receptor source: a man between 18 and 29 years old who received the YFV17D yellow fever vaccine.

This clonotype was detected a few times. This chain links TRBV5-1 with TRBJ2-1, with 9 bases matching TRBD2. Germline V gives CDR1 SGHRS, CDR2 YFSETQ. There are 14 residues in the CDR3. V trimming: 5 bases; J trimming: 5 bases; junction bases outside the gene matches: 5. Here the CDR3 reads CASRSAGGNNEQFF. As DNA, the CDR3 is TGCGCCAGCAGATCAGCGGGGGGTAACAATGAGCAGTTCTTC.

This clonotype was counted ten times or more. For the CDR3, the DNA is TGTGCCAGCAGCTTCCGGGAAGGCGGCACTGAAGCTTTCTTT. This sequence encodes CASSFREGGTEAFF. The V and J genes are TRBV7-2 and TRBJ1-1, with D unresolved. Between the trimmed V and J ends, which lost 3 bases and 4 bases, there was a span of 12 bases. The length of the CDR3 is 14 residues. The V gene's germline CDR1 is SGHTA and CDR2 FQGNSA.

The chain employs TRBV4-2 and TRBJ1-1; D is unclear. Per the germline V gene, CDR1 is LGHNA and CDR2 is YNFKEQ. This CDR3 is built from 15 residues. V lost 1 base and J lost 0, with 9 bases in between. This CDR3 reads CASSQGWAVNTEAFF. DNA for the CDR3: TGTGCCAGCAGCCAAGGGTGGGCGGTGAACACTGAAGCTTTCTTT.

This clonotype was detected a few times. The chain links TRBV19 to TRBJ2-7; 7 nucleotides agree with TRBD1. J gave up 4 bases and V 4 bases, and 7 bases lay outside the gene matches. Germline V CDR1 and CDR2: LNHDA, SQIVND (reference sequence). The length of the CDR3 is 14 residues. CDR3 DNA sequence: TGTGCCAGTAGTAGTCCGGGACAGACATACGAGCAGTACTTC. Its protein product is CASSSPGQTYEQYF.

This clonotype has only a few counts. The chain combines TRBV20-1 with TRBJ1-1; D may be TRBD1 (6 bases). The germline V gene encodes CDR1 DFQATT and CDR2 SNEGSKA (reference sequence). V was shortened by 6 bases and J by 5 bases, with 16 bases between the two germline ends. The CDR3 runs to 13 residues. CDR3: CSAPTGSSTEAFF. CDR3 nucleotides: TGCAGTGCCCCAACAGGGTCATCTACTGAAGCTTTCTTT.

There are many counts of this clonotype. The CDR3: CASSIGGWDSPLHF. The CDR3 DNA reads as TGTGCCAGCAGCATCGGGGGTTGGGATTCACCCCTCCACTTT. The chain combines TRBV21-1 with TRBJ1-6; the table names TRBD1, a call not compared with the DNA. TRBV21-1 is recorded as a pseudogene. This CDR3 has 14 residues.

This clonotype has at least ten counts. The chain employs TRBV7-9 and TRBJ1-6, with no clear D. The V gene lost 5 bases and the J gene lost 7 bases, with 12 bases spanning the gap. The CDR3 covers 14 residues. Germline values: CDR1 SEHNR, CDR2 FQNEAQ (reference sequence). CDR3 in DNA: TGTGCCAGCAGCCCTGAAGGGTTCAATTCACCCCTCCACTTT. Its protein product is CASSPEGFNSPLHF.

The V call is TRBV28, the J call TRBJ2-1; no clear D gene. V lost 3 bases and J lost 7, with 10 bases in between. There are 13 residues in the CDR3. The V gene's germline CDR1 is MDHEN and CDR2 SYDVKM. The CDR3 region has the DNA TGTGCCAGCAGTTTGACGGTTACGAATGAGCAGTTCTTC. It yields the protein CASSLTVTNEQFF. The full variable domain, completed using reference TRBV28 and TRBJ2-1, is DVKVTQSSRYLVKRTGEKVFLECVQDMDHENMFWYRQDPGLGLRLIYFSYDVKMKEKGDIPEGYSVSREKKERFSLILESASTNQTSMYLCASSLTVTNEQFFGPGTRLTVL.

This chain connects TRBV11-2 to TRBJ2-3; D perhaps matches TRBD2 (6 bases). Germline CDR1 SGHAT, CDR2 FQNNGV. This CDR3 region has 15 residues. V was cut by 2 bases and J by 6 bases, with 15 bases left in between. CDR3 loop: CASSLLVGGSDTQYF. In DNA, the CDR3 is TGTGCCAGCAGCTTACTGGTAGGAGGGTCTGATACGCAGTATTTT.

This clonotype was found many times. The chain recombines TRBV2 with TRBJ2-1; TRBD1 matches 8 bases. The V gene end was trimmed by 4 bases and the J gene end by 7 bases; junction bases not matched to a gene: 6. The germline gives CDR1 SNHLY, CDR2 FYNNEI. The length of the CDR3 is 14 residues. The CDR3 DNA follows: TGTGCCAGCAGTGTTCAGGGGGCGAGAAATGAGCAGTTCTTC. This encodes CASSVQGARNEQFF.

This clonotype was observed many times. An end of the junction differs from the germline gene, which may be a read error. The chain uses TRBV20-1 and TRBJ1-1; unclear D gene. Germline V CDR1 and CDR2: DFQATT, SNEGSKA (reference sequence). This CDR3 has 14 residues. For the CDR3, the DNA is TGCAGTGCGAGAGACCCCCGGGGGAACACTGAAGCTTTCTTT. Amino acids: CSARDPRGNTEAFF.

This clonotype was found many times. This chain connects TRBV5-1 to TRBJ2-3, with TRBD1 matching 10 bases. Germline V gene lookup returns CDR1 SGHRS and CDR2 YFSETQ. CDR3 size: 14 residues. Germline trimming cut 4 bases from V and 6 bases from J; bases unmatched to any gene: 5. The CDR3 reads CASSIDRGRDTQYF. As DNA, the CDR3 is TGCGCCAGCAGCATCGACAGGGGGCGGGATACGCAGTATTTT.

This chain joins TRBV12-3 or TRBV12-4 and TRBJ1-2; D uncertain. The CDR3 spans 12 residues. The V end was cut by 5 bases, the J end by 7 bases, with 11 bases between. In DNA, the CDR3 is TGTGCCAGCAGTCCTCGGCACGGTGGCTACACCTTC. This codes for CASSPRHGGYTF.

At least ten counts were recorded for this clonotype. The chain is built from TRBV5-1 and TRBJ2-1, with a possible D match to TRBD2 (6 bases). V was clipped by 4 bases and J by 6 bases, with 20 bases between them. The CDR3 has 16 residues. Germline CDR1 SGHRS, CDR2 YFSETQ. This CDR3 is CASSPTKGGVVNEQFF. Written as DNA, the CDR3 is TGCGCCAGCAGCCCCACCAAAGGAGGGGTAGTCAATGAGCAGTTCTTC. The entire variable domain, with the rest obtained from reference TRBV5-1 and TRBJ2-1, is as follows: KAGVTQTPRYLIKTRGQQVTLSCSPISGHRSVSWYQQTPGQGLQFLFEYFSETQRNKGNFPGRFSGRQFSNSRSEMNVSTLELGDSALYLCASSPTKGGVVNEQFFGPGTRLTVL.

The chain joins TRBV12-3 or TRBV12-4 to TRBJ2-2; D might be TRBD2 (6 bases). CDR3 size: 16 residues. V shed 4 bases and J shed 0 bases, with 12 bases lying between them. Written as DNA, the CDR3 is TGTGCCAGCAGTTCGGGACTTGACTCGAACACCGGGGAGCTGTTTTTT. Translated: CASSSGLDSNTGELFF.

The chain uses TRBV5-1 and TRBJ2-1; D might be TRBD2 (6 bases). This CDR3 spans 15 amino acids. Germline V lookup: CDR1 SGHRS, CDR2 YFSETQ. The V gene lost 1 base and the J gene lost 4 bases, with 12 bases spanning the gap. The CDR3 nucleotides are TGCGCCAGCAGCTTGAGCTCTAGCGAGTACAATGAGCAGTTCTTC. It encodes CASSLSSSEYNEQFF.

This clonotype occurred a few times. This chain links TRBV4-1 with TRBJ2-1; either TRBD1 or TRBD2 may supply D (5 bases each). Germline loops: CDR1 MGHRA, CDR2 YSYEKL. Trimming left V 5 bases short and J 3 bases short, with 14 bases between. The CDR3 is 15 amino acids. DNA for the CDR3: TGCGCCAGCAGCGGGGGACCAAGGGGCTACAATGAGCAGTTCTTC. Its protein is CASSGGPRGYNEQFF.

This chain connects TRBV3-1 to TRBJ2-1; 7 bases agree with TRBD2. Looked up from germline, CDR1 is LGHDT and CDR2 is YNNKEL (reference sequence). This CDR3 contains 16 residues. V lost 4 bases, J lost 3 bases, and 9 bases stayed unmatched. CDR3 amino acids: CASSPLREGYYNEQFF. CDR3 DNA: TGTGCCAGCAGCCCCCTCAGGGAGGGGTACTACAATGAGCAGTTCTTC.

The chain carries TRBV20-1 and TRBJ2-5, with a weak D call TRBD1 (7 bases). Germline lookup yields CDR1 DFQATT and CDR2 SNEGSKA (reference sequence). The CDR3 is made up of 14 amino acids. Trimming removed 6 bases at V and 4 bases at J, with 18 bases between. The CDR3 sequence is CSALGGGVRETQYF. CDR3 sequence (DNA): TGCAGTGCCCTAGGGGGCGGGGTCCGAGAGACCCAGTACTTC.

This clonotype was detected only a few times. The chain is built from TRBV29-1 and TRBJ2-5; 9 positions match TRBD1. The V and J ends lost 7 bases and 4 bases, in that order; junction bases with no gene match: 7. CDR3 length equals 13 residues. Germline CDR1 reads SQVTM; CDR2 reads ANQGSEA. In DNA, the CDR3 is TGCAGCGGCCGGGACAGGGCGTCAGAGACCCAGTACTTC. It is translated as CSGRDRASETQYF.